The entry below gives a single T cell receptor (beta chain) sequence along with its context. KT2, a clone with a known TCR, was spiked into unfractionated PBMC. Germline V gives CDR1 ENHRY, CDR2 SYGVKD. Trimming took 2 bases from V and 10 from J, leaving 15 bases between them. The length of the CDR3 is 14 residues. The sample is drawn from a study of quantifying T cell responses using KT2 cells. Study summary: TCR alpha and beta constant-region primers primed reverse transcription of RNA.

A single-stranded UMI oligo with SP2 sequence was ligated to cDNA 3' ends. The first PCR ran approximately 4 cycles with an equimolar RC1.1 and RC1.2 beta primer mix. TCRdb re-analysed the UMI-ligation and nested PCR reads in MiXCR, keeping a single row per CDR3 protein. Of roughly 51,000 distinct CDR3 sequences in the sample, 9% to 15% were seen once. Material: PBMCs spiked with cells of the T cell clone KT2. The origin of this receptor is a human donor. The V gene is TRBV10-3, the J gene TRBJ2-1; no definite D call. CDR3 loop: CAISEVGLVGEQFF. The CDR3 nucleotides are TGTGCCATCAGTGAGGTGGGCCTCGTGGGGGAGCAGTTCTTC.